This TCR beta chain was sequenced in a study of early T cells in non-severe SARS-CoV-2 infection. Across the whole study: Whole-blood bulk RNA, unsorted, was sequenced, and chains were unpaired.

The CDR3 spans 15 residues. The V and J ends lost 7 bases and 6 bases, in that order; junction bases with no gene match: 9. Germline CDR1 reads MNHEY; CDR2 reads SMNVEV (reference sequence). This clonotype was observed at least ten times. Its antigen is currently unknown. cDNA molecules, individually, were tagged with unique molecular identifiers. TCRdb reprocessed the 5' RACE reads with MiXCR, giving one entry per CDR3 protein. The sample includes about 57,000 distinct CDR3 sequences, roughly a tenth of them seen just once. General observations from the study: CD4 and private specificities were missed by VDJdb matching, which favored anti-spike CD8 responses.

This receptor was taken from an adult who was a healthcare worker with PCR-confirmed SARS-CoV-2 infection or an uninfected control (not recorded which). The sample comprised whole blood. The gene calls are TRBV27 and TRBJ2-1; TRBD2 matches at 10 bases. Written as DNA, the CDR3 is TGTGCCAGCACCCCTGGGGCTAGCGGGAGCAATGAGCAGTTCTTC. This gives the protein CASTPGASGSNEQFF.